A single sample is the source of the 2 T cell receptor beta chains below, sequenced in a study of cytomegalovirus exposure and HLA in healthy donors. PCR amplification relied on 60 Vbeta primers (plus 13 Jbeta primers). This table comes from immunoSEQ multiplex PCR, and its TCRdb copy is limited to in-frame clones, with some not included. The table lists under 150,000 clones, about 78% of them singletons. The source material was PBMCs. These receptors all come from a man over 45 in good health and CMV-seronegative.

V usage is TRBV5-1 and J usage is TRBJ2-3; 12 nucleotides match TRBD2. V gave up 7 bases and J gave up 3 bases; unmatched junction bases: 9. This CDR3 is 16 amino acids long. Per germline, CDR1 SGHRS and CDR2 YFSETQ. CDR3 region: CASSSGLAGRTDTQYF. The CDR3 bases are TGCGCCAGCTCCTCGGGACTAGCGGGCAGAACAGATACGCAGTATTTT.

Note on this clone: A junction boundary mismatches the germline segment, possibly from a read error. V gene TRBV15 combines with J gene TRBJ1-5; no reliable D call. The germline CDR1 and CDR2 sequences are LNHNV and YYDKDF (reference sequence). CDR3 length: 15 residues. The CDR3 nucleotides are TGTGCCACCAGCAGAGATCAATATAGCGATCAGCCCCAGCATTTT. It codes for CATSRDQYSDQPQHF.